This T cell receptor beta chain was recovered during a study of early T cells in non-severe SARS-CoV-2 infection. Overall study context: Alpha and beta chains were unpaired, from unsorted whole-blood bulk RNA.

General study results and limits: Matching results from VDJdb favored anti-spike CD8 responses, leaving private and CD4 specificities undetected.

Ten or more counts support this clonotype. Its antigen is unidentified. Individual cDNA molecules each received unique molecular identifiers attached to them. A single record per CDR3 protein comes from TCRdb applying MiXCR to the 5' RACE reads. The profile shows around 71,000 distinct CDR3 sequences, more than 8.5% of them singletons. This CDR3 is 11 amino acids long. Germline V gene data show CDR1 as SGHTA and CDR2 as FQGNSA. Trimming cost V 7 bases and J 6 bases, with 9 bases left between them. The J gene is TRBJ1-2, the V gene TRBV7-2; D ambiguous. Source: whole blood, taken at baseline. The source is an adult who was a healthcare worker with PCR-confirmed SARS-CoV-2 infection or an uninfected control (not recorded which). In nucleotides, the CDR3 is TGTGCCAGCACCCTGTCCGATGGCTACACCTTC. It translates to CASTLSDGYTF.